This T cell receptor beta chain is from a study of CD8 T cells in ankylosing spondylitis. TCRdb fed the 5' RACE reads into MiXCR, producing one record per CDR3 protein. The data hold some 200,000 distinct CDR3 sequences, with roughly 13% observed a single time. This clonotype has a handful of counts. CDR3 length equals 13 residues. The V end was cut by 3 bases, the J end by 4 bases, with 10 bases between. The chain uses TRBV12-3 or TRBV12-4 and TRBJ2-7; TRBD2 is a possible D gene (5 bases). Input material: blood, either unsorted or a sorted T cell fraction (not recorded which). This clonotype originated in a male donor with ankylosing spondylitis or in good health (not recorded which). The CDR3 nucleotides are TGTGCCAGCAGTTTGAAGGGAGCTTACGAGCAGTACTTC. Amino acids: CASSLKGAYEQYF.